A single sample gave rise to the 13 T cell receptor beta chains below, sequenced in a study of T-cell reconstitution after alpha-beta-depleted transplantation in children. Unique molecular identifiers were incorporated during preparation of the TCRbeta library. TCRdb passed the PCR reads through MiXCR, listing each CDR3 protein once. The sample holds hundreds of thousands of distinct CDR3 sequences, 20% to 30% seen once. Here the sequenced sample was PBMCs, taken before TCRalphabeta/CD19-depleted stem cell transplant. All receptors derive from a girl aged 2 to 9 with Fanconi anemia, due to receive a stem cell transplant.

This clonotype was found a few times. The chain couples TRBV3-1 to TRBJ2-7; TRBD2 might be the D (5 bases). The germline V gene has CDR1 LGHDT and CDR2 YNNKEL (reference sequence). The V end was cut by 4 bases, the J end by 2 bases, with 12 bases between. This CDR3 region has 14 residues. The CDR3 sequence: CASSPGLNPYEQYF. CDR3 coding DNA: TGTGCCAGCAGCCCCGGACTGAACCCCTACGAGCAGTACTTC.

The table lists this clonotype with a few counts. The chain links TRBV2 to TRBJ2-3; 10 bases are shared with TRBD2. Germline loops: CDR1 SNHLY, CDR2 FYNNEI. V dropped 2 bases and J dropped 4; count of bases not matched to a gene: 3. The CDR3 runs 15 residues. CDR3 amino acids: CASSELGTSADTQYF. The CDR3 nucleotides read TGTGCCAGCAGTGAACTTGGGACTAGCGCAGATACGCAGTATTTT.

This clonotype showed up just a few times. This sequence joins TRBV7-2 and TRBJ2-1; D tentatively fits TRBD1 or TRBD2 (5 bases each). The V and J ends lost 2 bases and 4 bases respectively, with 15 bases between them. The V gene's germline CDR1 is SGHTA and CDR2 FQGNSA. The CDR3 has 16 amino acids. CDR3 sequence (DNA): TGTGCCAGCAGCTTAAGGACACTAGGGATTTACAATGAGCAGTTCTTC. Translated: CASSLRTLGIYNEQFF.

This clonotype was seen at least ten times. The CDR3 loop is CSATGTGWAYEQYF. CDR3 DNA sequence: TGCAGTGCTACCGGGACAGGGTGGGCCTACGAGCAGTACTTC. The genes are TRBV20-1 and TRBJ2-7; 9 positions match TRBD1. The V gene's germline CDR1 is DFQATT and CDR2 SNEGSKA (reference sequence). This CDR3 comprises 14 residues. With V trimmed by 4 bases and J by 2 bases, 6 bases remained unmatched.

At least ten counts were recorded for this clonotype. The chain is built from TRBV20-1 and TRBJ2-1; 8 bases align to TRBD2. Germline lookup yields CDR1 DFQATT and CDR2 SNEGSKA (reference sequence). The CDR3 totals 15 residues. V lost 2 bases and J lost 4; bases outside the gene matches: 7. The CDR3 sequence: CSARSRTSFYNEQFF. The CDR3 DNA reads TGCAGTGCTAGAAGTCGGACTAGCTTTTACAATGAGCAGTTCTTC.

The V and J genes are TRBV7-3 and TRBJ2-1; 10 bases match TRBD2. Germline assignment: CDR1 SGHTA and CDR2 FQGTGA. V was clipped by 0 bases and J by 5 bases; unmatched bases: 10. This CDR3 contains 18 residues. CDR3 in amino acids: CASSLTEESGGAHNEQFF. The CDR3 bases are TGTGCCAGCAGCTTAACCGAAGAAAGCGGGGGGGCACACAATGAGCAGTTCTTC.

The chain uses TRBV28 and TRBJ2-1, with TRBD1 matching over 8 bases. The germline V gene encodes CDR1 MDHEN and CDR2 SYDVKM. The V segment lost 5 bases and the J segment 7 bases; nucleotides outside the gene matches: 10. There are 15 residues in the CDR3. CDR3 protein: CASSLQGAISNEQFF. In nucleotides, the CDR3 is TGTGCCAGCAGTCTGCAGGGGGCCATCTCTAATGAGCAGTTCTTC.

This clonotype has just a few counts. The chain has TRBV28 and TRBJ1-5; D is unresolved. Trimming pared 3 bases from V and 7 bases from J, leaving 10 bases between. The germline gives CDR1 MDHEN, CDR2 SYDVKM. The CDR3 sequence is 13 residues long. CDR3 sequence: CASSFGRHQPQHF. The DNA of the CDR3 is TGTGCCAGCAGTTTTGGCCGCCACCAGCCCCAGCATTTT. Together with reference TRBV28 and TRBJ1-5, the CDR3 gives the full variable domain: DVKVTQSSRYLVKRTGEKVFLECVQDMDHENMFWYRQDPGLGLRLIYFSYDVKMKEKGDIPEGYSVSREKKERFSLILESASTNQTSMYLCASSFGRHQPQHFGDGTRLSIL.

This clonotype came up a few times. V is TRBV7-2 and J is TRBJ1-1, with D unresolved. V dropped 1 base and J dropped 8 bases, with 14 bases sitting between them. CDR3 length: 14 residues. Germline-derived CDR1 and CDR2 are SGHTA and FQGNSA. The CDR3 DNA reads TGTGCCAGCAGCTTAGTCGCCGGGGTGGCGGAAGCTTTCTTT. Amino acids: CASSLVAGVAEAFF.

The chain uses TRBV7-6 and TRBJ2-1; 10 bases align to TRBD2. This CDR3 spans 18 amino acids. V was clipped by 3 bases and J by 6 bases; unmatched bases: 14. The V gene's germline CDR1 is SGHVS and CDR2 FNYEAQ. The CDR3 bases are TGTGCCAGCAGCTTCCTAGCGGGAGATCACTTTGCGGGCAATGAGCAGTTCTTC. Translation gives CASSFLAGDHFAGNEQFF.

This clonotype was found many times. This chain links TRBV12-3 or TRBV12-4 with TRBJ1-1, with D tentatively TRBD1 (5 bases). This CDR3 comprises 15 residues. Deletions cut 2 bases from V and 9 bases from J, with 19 bases between. CDR3 region: CASSLSGDPPHKAFF. The CDR3, as DNA: TGTGCCAGCAGTTTAAGCGGGGACCCGCCCCATAAAGCTTTCTTT.

The V and J genes are TRBV4-2 and TRBJ2-5, with 10 bases that match TRBD1. V was pared by 3 bases and J by 4 bases, with 8 bases of the junction left unmatched. The CDR3 totals 16 residues. The germline V gene encodes CDR1 LGHNA and CDR2 YNFKEQ. The CDR3 spells CASSHRDRGVRETQYF. CDR3 DNA: TGTGCCAGCAGCCACCGGGACAGGGGAGTACGAGAGACCCAGTACTTC.

This clonotype was seen ten or more times. The V call is TRBV15, the J call TRBJ2-3, with D possibly TRBD1 on 6 matching bases. This CDR3 has 16 residues. V lost 1 base, J lost 0 bases, and 11 bases lay in between. Germline CDR1 reads LNHNV; CDR2 reads YYDKDF (reference sequence). CDR3 in amino acids: CATSRAKGVSTDTQYF. For the CDR3, the DNA is TGTGCCACCAGCAGAGCAAAGGGGGTTAGCACAGATACGCAGTATTTT.